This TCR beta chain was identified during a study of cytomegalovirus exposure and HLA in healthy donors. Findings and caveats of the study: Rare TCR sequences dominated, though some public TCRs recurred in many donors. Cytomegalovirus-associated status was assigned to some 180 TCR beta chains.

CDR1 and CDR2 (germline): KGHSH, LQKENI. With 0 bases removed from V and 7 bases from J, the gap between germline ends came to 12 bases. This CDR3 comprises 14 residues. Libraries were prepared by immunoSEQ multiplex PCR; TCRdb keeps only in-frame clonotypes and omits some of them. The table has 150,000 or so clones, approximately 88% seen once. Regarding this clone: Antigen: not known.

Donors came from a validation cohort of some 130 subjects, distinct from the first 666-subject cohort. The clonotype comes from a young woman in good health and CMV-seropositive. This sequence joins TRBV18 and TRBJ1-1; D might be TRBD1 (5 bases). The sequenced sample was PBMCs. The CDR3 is CASSPPPWGDEAFF. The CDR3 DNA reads TGTGCCAGCTCACCACCCCCCTGGGGGGATGAAGCTTTCTTT.